Listed here are 24 T cell receptor beta chains from one sample, sequenced in a study of healthy donors' naive CD4 and CD8 T cells. Each TCR library used roughly 490 ng of total RNA and a linear amplification protocol. TCRdb analysed the reads with MiXCR anew, one entry per CDR3 protein. This sample carries some 190,000 distinct CDR3 sequences, over 60% of them seen once, and the ten largest clones take 2.3%. The sample taken for sequencing was naive CD4+ and CD8+ T cells sorted from blood, pooled from several donors. The source is a pool of human donors in good health; the sample pools cells from several healthy donors.

The chain links TRBV21-1 to TRBJ2-7; the tabulated D call, TRBD1, remains unverified against the DNA. TRBV21-1 is labeled a pseudogene. This CDR3 contains 15 residues. This chain's CDR3 is CASSSDGTPAGEQYF. The DNA of the CDR3 is TGTGCCAGCAGCTCGGACGGGACACCTGCGGGGGAGCAGTACTTC.

This clonotype was seen once. The chain uses TRBV29-1 and TRBJ2-1; no definite D call. Germline CDR1 is SQVTM and CDR2 is ANQGSEA. The CDR3 sequence is 12 residues long. The germline V and J ends were trimmed by 3 bases and 7 bases, with 10 bases remaining between them. The CDR3, as DNA: TGCAGCGTTGAGCGGATCGGAAATGAGCAGTTCTTC. Translated: CSVERIGNEQFF.

V and J are TRBV5-6 and TRBJ2-7, with TRBD2 matching over 10 bases. This CDR3 has 15 residues. Germline assignment: CDR1 SGHDT and CDR2 YYEEEE. The trim removed 4 bases at V and 2 bases at J, leaving 6 bases unmatched. CDR3 in amino acids: CASSPRLAGAYEQYF. CDR3 in DNA: TGTGCCAGCAGCCCTCGCCTAGCGGGGGCCTACGAGCAGTACTTC.

CDR3 in amino acids: CASSPYQPQHF. CDR3 in DNA: TGTGCCAGCAGCCCGTATCAGCCCCAGCATTTT. The V call is TRBV11-2, the J call TRBJ1-5, with unresolved D. Germline lookup yields CDR1 SGHAT and CDR2 FQNNGV. CDR3 length equals 11 residues. Trimming took off 5 bases at V and 5 bases at J, with 4 bases between the two ends.

The chain links TRBV19 to TRBJ1-5; D is unclear. Germline CDR1 and CDR2: LNHDA and SQIVND (reference sequence). Trimming cost V 8 bases and J 3 bases, with 14 bases left between them. The CDR3 consists of 14 residues. The CDR3 DNA is TGTGCCAGTGGGATGTTGGGTGTCAATCAGCCCCAGCATTTT. As protein: CASGMLGVNQPQHF.

The chain joins TRBV19 to TRBJ2-7, with D perhaps TRBD1 or TRBD2 (5 bases each). V was clipped by 5 bases and J by 2 bases, with 10 bases between them. Germline V gene sequence: CDR1 LNHDA, CDR2 SQIVND (reference sequence). CDR3 length: 13 residues. CDR3 sequence (DNA): TGTGCCAGTAGTTTCGGGACCGCCTACGAGCAGTACTTC. Encoded protein: CASSFGTAYEQYF.

This clonotype occurred a few times. The chain joins TRBV29-1 to TRBJ2-5, with D possibly called TRBD1 or TRBD2 (6 bases each). Germline assignment: CDR1 SQVTM and CDR2 ANQGSEA. V gave up 5 bases and J gave up 0 bases, with 28 bases separating them. The CDR3 covers 19 residues. CDR3 amino acids: CSVRQLSASWGADQETQYF. CDR3 bases: TGCAGCGTTCGTCAGTTATCCGCCTCATGGGGGGCCGACCAAGAGACCCAGTACTTC.

The V gene is TRBV19, the J gene TRBJ2-3, with unresolved D. The CDR3 is 15 amino acids. V lost 4 bases and J lost 2, with 13 bases in between. Germline V gene sequence: CDR1 LNHDA, CDR2 SQIVND (reference sequence). CDR3 residues: CASSRAPVVTDTQYF. The CDR3 DNA reads TGTGCCAGTAGTAGAGCACCGGTCGTCACAGATACGCAGTATTTT.

The chain has TRBV11-2 and TRBJ2-5; D possibly uses TRBD1 or TRBD2 (6 bases each). CDR3 length equals 16 residues. V dropped 3 bases and J dropped 5 bases, with 19 bases sitting between them. Germline CDR1 is SGHAT and CDR2 is FQNNGV. CDR3 bases: TGTGCCAGCAGCTTGCTGCTCAGGGGAGGCTCGGAGACCCAGTACTTC. This translates into CASSLLLRGGSETQYF.

This clonotype showed up just once. This chain links TRBV29-1 with TRBJ2-1; D tentatively fits TRBD1 or TRBD2 (5 bases each). V was cut by 3 bases and J by 8 bases, with 8 bases left in between. The CDR3 totals 11 residues. CDR1 and CDR2 from the germline V gene are SQVTM and ANQGSEA. The chain's CDR3 is CSVEGVHEQFF. CDR3 DNA: TGCAGCGTTGAGGGGGTTCATGAGCAGTTCTTC.

This sequence joins TRBV29-1 and TRBJ1-1; maybe TRBD1 (5 bases). Trimming pared 7 bases from V and 1 base from J, leaving 10 bases between. Germline V gene lookup returns CDR1 SQVTM and CDR2 ANQGSEA. The CDR3 is 12 amino acids. CDR3 DNA sequence: TGCAGCGCTAAAGGGGCGAACACTGAAGCTTTCTTT. Translated, it gives CSAKGANTEAFF.

V gene TRBV27 combines with J gene TRBJ2-7, with unresolved D. Per germline, CDR1 MNHEY and CDR2 SMNVEV (reference sequence). This CDR3 is built from 11 residues. V was shortened by 8 bases and J by 2 bases, with 7 bases between the two germline ends. The CDR3 protein is CASGAAYEQYF. The CDR3 bases are TGTGCCAGCGGCGCCGCCTACGAGCAGTACTTC.

The V call is TRBV6-5, the J call TRBJ2-1; D uncertain. Germline-derived CDR1 and CDR2 are MNHEY and SVGAGI. V gave up 6 bases and J gave up 3 bases, with 9 bases separating them. This CDR3 region has 13 residues. The CDR3 loop is CASRTGFYNEQFF. CDR3 nucleotide sequence: TGTGCCAGCAGAACCGGATTCTACAATGAGCAGTTCTTC.

There are a few counts of this clonotype. In DNA, the CDR3 is TGCAGCGTTGAAGATATGGGAGGGTTGGTCGGCGAGCAGTACTTC. As protein: CSVEDMGGLVGEQYF. This chain uses TRBV29-1 with TRBJ2-7; 7 bases agree with TRBD2. Germline lookup yields CDR1 SQVTM and CDR2 ANQGSEA. CDR3 length: 15 amino acids. With 0 bases clipped from V and 6 bases from J, the junction kept 11 bases outside the gene matches.

This chain joins TRBV6-5 and TRBJ1-1, with a weak D call TRBD1 (5 bases). Germline values: CDR1 MNHEY, CDR2 SVGAGI. The CDR3 loop spans 15 amino acids. The V end was cut by 8 bases, the J end by 3 bases, with 19 bases between. The CDR3 loop reads CASRRGDRSYTEAFF. The CDR3 bases are TGTGCCAGCCGGAGGGGTGACCGTTCCTACACTGAAGCTTTCTTT.

The chain joins TRBV2 to TRBJ2-3, with no clear D. V lost 8 bases and J 8 bases, leaving 14 bases between the germline ends. The CDR3 length is 12 residues. Germline values: CDR1 SNHLY, CDR2 FYNNEI. CDR3 protein: CASPQRRGTQYF. In DNA, the CDR3 is TGTGCCAGCCCCCAAAGGAGAGGTACGCAGTATTTT.

V usage is TRBV29-1 and J usage is TRBJ2-5; D is uncertain. Between the trimmed V and J ends, which lost 3 bases and 10 bases, there was a span of 18 bases. This CDR3 spans 13 amino acids. Germline V gene lookup returns CDR1 SQVTM and CDR2 ANQGSEA. The CDR3 reads CSVDPARGGDQYF. The DNA for the CDR3 is TGCAGCGTTGATCCAGCCCGTGGCGGTGACCAGTACTTC.

The chain joins TRBV6-5 to TRBJ2-1; 11 positions agree with TRBD1. The length of the CDR3 is 17 residues. The junction had 11 bases not matched to a gene; V was cut back by 5 bases and J by 5 bases. CDR1 is MNHEY, CDR2 SVGAGI, per germline. This chain's CDR3 is CASSEAPGQGGHNEQFF. CDR3 coding DNA: TGTGCCAGCAGTGAAGCTCCGGGACAGGGGGGCCACAATGAGCAGTTCTTC.

The chain employs TRBV6-2 or TRBV6-3 and TRBJ2-7, with 11 positions matching TRBD2. Germline loops: CDR1 MNHEY, CDR2 SVGEGT. The CDR3 covers 14 residues. Germline trimming cut 5 bases from V and 5 bases from J; bases unmatched to any gene: 5. CDR3 DNA: TGTGCCAGCAGTCTAGCGGGAGGAGGCAACGAGCAGTACTTC. Its protein product is CASSLAGGGNEQYF.

The chain links TRBV18 to TRBJ2-1, with D uncertain. Trimming removed 0 bases from V and 8 bases from J, with 14 bases in between. This CDR3 has 15 residues. Germline V lookup: CDR1 KGHSH, CDR2 LQKENI. The CDR3: CASSPPLTGHDEQFF. The CDR3 DNA reads TGTGCCAGCTCACCACCTCTTACTGGTCACGATGAGCAGTTCTTC. Complete variable domain (other parts from reference TRBV18 and TRBJ2-1): NAGVMQNPRHLVRRRGQEARLRCSPMKGHSHVYWYRQLPEEGLKFMVYLQKENIIDESGMPKERFSAEFPKEGPSILRIQQVVRGDSAAYFCASSPPLTGHDEQFFGPGTRLTVL.

This clonotype was seen only once. This chain connects TRBV19 to TRBJ2-5; D is uncertain. The V end lost 3 bases, the J end lost 2 bases, and 7 bases lay between the germline ends. The CDR3 contains 13 residues. Germline V gives CDR1 LNHDA, CDR2 SQIVND (reference sequence). CDR3 DNA sequence: TGTGCCAGTAGTATTCGGTTTCAAGAGACCCAGTACTTC. Amino acids: CASSIRFQETQYF.

This clonotype was observed a single time. The V call is TRBV5-1, the J call TRBJ1-1, with TRBD1 identical over 9 bases. The CDR3 contains 13 residues. Germline V lookup: CDR1 SGHRS, CDR2 YFSETQ. Germline trimming cut 5 bases from V and 4 bases from J; bases unmatched to any gene: 3. This CDR3 is CASRADRGTEAFF. For the CDR3, the DNA is TGCGCCAGCAGGGCGGACAGGGGCACTGAAGCTTTCTTT.

V usage is TRBV10-3 and J usage is TRBJ2-3, with TRBD1 identical over 8 bases. The length of the CDR3 is 16 residues. Germline V lookup: CDR1 ENHRY, CDR2 SYGVKD. V gave up 2 bases and J gave up 2 bases; unmatched junction bases: 6. The CDR3 coding sequence is TGTGCCATCAGTGAGGGAGACAGGGGCCTCACAGATACGCAGTATTTT. This sequence encodes CAISEGDRGLTDTQYF.

The chain couples TRBV5-1 to TRBJ2-1; possible D gene TRBD2, 6 bases. The length of the CDR3 is 13 residues. V was pared by 6 bases and J by 6 bases, with 13 bases between. Germline CDR1 reads SGHRS; CDR2 reads YFSETQ. The CDR3 region is CASTFRGLNEQFF. The CDR3 bases are TGCGCCAGCACCTTCCGGGGACTCAATGAGCAGTTCTTC.